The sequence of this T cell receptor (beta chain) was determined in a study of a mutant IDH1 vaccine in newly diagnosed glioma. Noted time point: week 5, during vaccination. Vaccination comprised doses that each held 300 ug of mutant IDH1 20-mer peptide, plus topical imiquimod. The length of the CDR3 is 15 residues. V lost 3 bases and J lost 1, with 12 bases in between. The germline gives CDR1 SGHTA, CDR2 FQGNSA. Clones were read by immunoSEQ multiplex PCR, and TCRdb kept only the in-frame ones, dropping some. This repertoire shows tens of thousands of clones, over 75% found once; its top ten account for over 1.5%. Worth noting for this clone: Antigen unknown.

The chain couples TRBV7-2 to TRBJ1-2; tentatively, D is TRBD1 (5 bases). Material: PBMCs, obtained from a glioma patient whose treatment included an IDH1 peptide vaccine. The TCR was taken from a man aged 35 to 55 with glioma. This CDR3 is CASSLLWGFNYGYTF. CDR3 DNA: TGTGCCAGCAGCTTGTTATGGGGCTTTAACTATGGCTACACCTTC.